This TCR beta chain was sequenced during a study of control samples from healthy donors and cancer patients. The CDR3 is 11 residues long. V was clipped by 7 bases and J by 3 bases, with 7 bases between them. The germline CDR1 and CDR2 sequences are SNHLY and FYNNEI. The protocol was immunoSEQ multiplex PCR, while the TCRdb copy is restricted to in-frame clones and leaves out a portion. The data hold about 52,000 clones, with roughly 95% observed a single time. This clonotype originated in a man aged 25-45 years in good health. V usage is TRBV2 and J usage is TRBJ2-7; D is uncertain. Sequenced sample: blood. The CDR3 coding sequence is TGTGCCAGCACCACCGTCTACGAGCAGTACTTC. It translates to CASTTVYEQYF.